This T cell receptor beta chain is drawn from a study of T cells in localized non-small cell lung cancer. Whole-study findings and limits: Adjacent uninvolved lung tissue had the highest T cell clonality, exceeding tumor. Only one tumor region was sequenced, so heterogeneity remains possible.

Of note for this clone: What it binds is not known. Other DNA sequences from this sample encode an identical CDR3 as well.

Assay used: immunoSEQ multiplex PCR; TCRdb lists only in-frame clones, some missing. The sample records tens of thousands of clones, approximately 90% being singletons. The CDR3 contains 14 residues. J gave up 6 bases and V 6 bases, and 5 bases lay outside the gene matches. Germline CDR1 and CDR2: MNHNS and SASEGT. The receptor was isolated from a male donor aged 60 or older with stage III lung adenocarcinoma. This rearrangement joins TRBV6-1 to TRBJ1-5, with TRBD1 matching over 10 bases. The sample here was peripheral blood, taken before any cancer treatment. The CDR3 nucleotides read TGTGCCAGCAGCGGGACAGGGGACGGTCAGCCCCAGCATTTT. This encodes CASSGTGDGQPQHF.